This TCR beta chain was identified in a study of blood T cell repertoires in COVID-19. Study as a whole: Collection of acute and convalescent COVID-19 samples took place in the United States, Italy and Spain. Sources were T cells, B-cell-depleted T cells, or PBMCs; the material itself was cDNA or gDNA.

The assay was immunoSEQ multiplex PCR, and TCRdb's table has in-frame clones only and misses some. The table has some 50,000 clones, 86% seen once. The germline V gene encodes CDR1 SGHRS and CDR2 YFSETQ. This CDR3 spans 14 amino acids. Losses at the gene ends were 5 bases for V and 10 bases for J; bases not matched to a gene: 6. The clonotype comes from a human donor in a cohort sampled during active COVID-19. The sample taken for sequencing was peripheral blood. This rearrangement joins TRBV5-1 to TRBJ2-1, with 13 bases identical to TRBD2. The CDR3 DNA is TGCGCCAGCAGACTAGCGGGAGGGCCTAGGGAGCAGTTCTTC. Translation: CASRLAGGPREQFF.